Each of the 21 T cell receptor beta chains below was sequenced from the same sample in a study of control samples from healthy donors and cancer patients. Clones were read by immunoSEQ multiplex PCR, and TCRdb kept only the in-frame ones, dropping some. The sample carries roughly 9,700 clones, about nine tenths recorded once. The sequenced material came from PBMCs. These receptors were collected from a man aged 60-69 years with colorectal cancer.

The chain employs TRBV28 and TRBJ1-3; D gene uncertain. Looked up from germline, CDR1 is MDHEN and CDR2 is SYDVKM. With 2 bases removed from V and 0 bases from J, the gap between germline ends came to 8 bases. The CDR3 sequence is 15 residues long. The CDR3 bases are TGTGCCAGCAGTTTAGGGATCAGCTCTGGAAACACCATATATTTT. Translated: CASSLGISSGNTIYF.

The chain recombines TRBV16 with TRBJ1-5; D is possibly TRBD1 (6 bases). The germline V gene encodes CDR1 KGHSY and CDR2 FQNENV. The V end was cut by 3 bases, the J end by 5 bases, with 8 bases between. The CDR3 extends over 13 amino acids. The CDR3 DNA sequence: TGTGCCAGCAGCCAGGGGGCGGATCAGCCCCAGCATTTT. Its protein is CASSQGADQPQHF.

This clone was counted a single time. J is TRBJ1-2 and V is TRBV6-2 or TRBV6-3; no reliable D call. Germline V gene lookup returns CDR1 MNHEY and CDR2 SVGEGT. Trimming removed 5 bases at V and 3 bases at J, with 10 bases between. The CDR3 has 13 residues. CDR3 region: CASSPGPYYGYTF. The CDR3 DNA reads as TGTGCCAGCAGTCCCGGACCCTACTATGGCTACACCTTC.

J is TRBJ2-6 and V is TRBV19, with D tentatively TRBD1 (6 bases). The CDR3 length is 18 residues. The V end was cut by 4 bases, the J end by 2 bases, with 18 bases between. Per the germline V gene, CDR1 is LNHDA and CDR2 is SQIVND (reference sequence). The CDR3 reads CASSKTGYSLAGANVLTF. CDR3 DNA sequence: TGTGCCAGTAGTAAAACAGGGTATTCGCTGGCTGGGGCCAACGTCCTGACTTTC.

The rearrangement uses TRBV7-9 and TRBJ1-1; no firm D call. CDR3 length: 16 amino acids. V was clipped by 2 bases and J by 4 bases, with 17 bases between them. The V gene's germline CDR1 is SEHNR and CDR2 FQNEAQ (reference sequence). In nucleotides, the CDR3 is TGTGCCAGCAGCTTATCTCTAGCGGGTGCTATCACTGAAGCTTTCTTT. It yields the protein CASSLSLAGAITEAFF. Variable domain in full (rest from reference TRBV7-9 and TRBJ1-1): DTGVSQNPRHKITKRGQNVTFRCDPISEHNRLYWYRQTLGQGPEFLTYFQNEAQLEKSRLLSDRFSAERPKGSFSTLEIQRTEQGDSAMYLCASSLSLAGAITEAFFGQGTRLTVV.

The chain couples TRBV19 to TRBJ1-1, with D unclear. This CDR3 region has 11 residues. The V and J ends lost 7 bases and 6 bases respectively, with 9 bases between them. CDR1 is LNHDA, CDR2 SQIVND, per germline (reference sequence). The CDR3 DNA is TGTGCCAGTACAAAGAGGGCTGAAGCTTTCTTT. Translated: CASTKRAEAFF.

J is TRBJ1-4 and V is TRBV19; TRBD1 aligns across 8 bases. Germline loops: CDR1 LNHDA, CDR2 SQIVND (reference sequence). Losses at the gene ends were 5 bases for V and 6 bases for J; bases not matched to a gene: 8. This CDR3 is 15 amino acids long. The CDR3 DNA reads as TGTGCCAGTAGTTTCGCCGGGACAGGAGATGAAAAACTGTTTTTT. Residues: CASSFAGTGDEKLFF.

The rearrangement links TRBV7-2 to TRBJ2-7; TRBD1 matches 11 bases. This CDR3 has 15 residues. Germline V gene sequence: CDR1 SGHTA, CDR2 FQGNSA. Trimming cost V 4 bases and J 4 bases; bases outside gene matches: 6. Written as DNA, the CDR3 is TGTGCCAGCAGCTATTTCCGGGACAGGGGGTACGAGCAGTACTTC. Residues: CASSYFRDRGYEQYF.

The genes are TRBV5-1 and TRBJ1-6, with D possibly matching TRBD1 (5 bases). The CDR3 contains 15 residues. Deletions cut 3 bases from V and 7 bases from J, with 14 bases between. Germline CDR1 reads SGHRS; CDR2 reads YFSETQ. CDR3: CASSYLIGGNSPLHF. The CDR3 DNA reads TGCGCCAGCAGCTATTTGATTGGGGGAAATTCACCCCTCCACTTT.

V usage is TRBV4-3 and J usage is TRBJ2-5, with 9 bases lining up with TRBD2. J gave up 1 base and V 0 bases, and 0 bases lay outside the gene matches. Germline assignment: CDR1 LGHNA and CDR2 YSLEER. CDR3 size: 15 residues. The CDR3 loop is CASSQERGGQETQYF. The CDR3 DNA sequence: TGCGCCAGCAGCCAAGAGCGGGGGGGCCAAGAGACCCAGTACTTC.

The chain is built from TRBV29-1 and TRBJ1-2; D possibly corresponds to TRBD1 (5 bases). The CDR3 runs to 17 residues. V lost 4 bases and J 4 bases, leaving 25 bases between the germline ends. Germline CDR1 reads SQVTM; CDR2 reads ANQGSEA. Here the CDR3 reads CSVGRGSGLKLGYGYTF. The CDR3 DNA is TGCAGCGTTGGTAGGGGCAGCGGTTTAAAATTGGGCTATGGCTACACCTTC.

The rearrangement joins TRBV6-5 to TRBJ2-1, with TRBD2 as a possible D gene (7 bases). CDR3 size: 15 residues. V lost 3 bases and J 8 bases, leaving 17 bases between the germline ends. Germline CDR1 is MNHEY and CDR2 is SVGAGI. CDR3 in amino acids: CASSYRRGGAHEQFF. The CDR3 DNA is TGTGCCAGCAGTTATAGGAGAGGGGGGGCACATGAGCAGTTCTTC.

V is TRBV5-4 and J is TRBJ1-2, with a possible D match to TRBD1 (6 bases). The CDR3 is 15 residues long. V shed 0 bases and J shed 4 bases, with 13 bases lying between them. CDR1 is SGHNT and CDR2 is YYREEE in the germline V gene (reference sequence). The CDR3 is CASSLETGQSYGYTF. The CDR3 DNA follows: TGTGCCAGCAGCTTGGAAACAGGACAGTCCTATGGCTACACCTTC.

The chain combines TRBV19 with TRBJ1-1, with 7 bases aligning to TRBD1. Germline V CDR1 and CDR2: LNHDA, SQIVND (reference sequence). After removal of 5 bases from V and 3 bases from J, the junction contained 6 bases not matched to a gene. The CDR3 is 14 amino acids. The CDR3 loop reads CASSLTGWDTEAFF. The CDR3 DNA sequence: TGTGCCAGTAGTTTGACAGGGTGGGACACTGAAGCTTTCTTT.

The V and J genes are TRBV2 and TRBJ1-6; TRBD1 agrees at 8 bases. Germline V CDR1 and CDR2: SNHLY, FYNNEI. The ends lost 4 bases at V and 9 bases at J; junction bases unmatched: 5. There are 14 residues in the CDR3. The CDR3 DNA reads TGTGCCAGCAGTGCCGACAGGGGACCTTCACCCCTCCACTTT. Protein: CASSADRGPSPLHF.

The chain links TRBV19 to TRBJ1-2; D is perhaps TRBD1 (5 bases). CDR1 is LNHDA, CDR2 SQIVND, per germline (reference sequence). This CDR3 spans 14 amino acids. V shed 2 bases and J shed 6 bases, with 13 bases lying between them. CDR3 nucleotide sequence: TGTGCCAGTAGTATACAGGGCAAGATCCATGGCTACACCTTC. Translating it yields CASSIQGKIHGYTF.

This CDR3 reads CATRPRGSTDTQYF. The CDR3 DNA is TGTGCCACTCGACCCAGGGGGAGCACAGATACGCAGTATTTT. The V gene is TRBV6-5, the J gene TRBJ2-3, with 7 positions matching TRBD1. V was clipped by 10 bases and J by 0 bases; unmatched bases: 7. The CDR3 loop spans 14 amino acids. Germline V lookup: CDR1 MNHEY, CDR2 SVGAGI.

The rearrangement links TRBV2 to TRBJ2-7; 10 nucleotides agree with TRBD1. The CDR3 length is 15 residues. Germline values: CDR1 SNHLY, CDR2 FYNNEI. J was trimmed by 7 bases and V by 4 bases; bases with no gene match: 10. CDR3 loop: CASSAWDRGLGEQYF. CDR3 in DNA: TGTGCCAGCAGTGCTTGGGACAGGGGACTTGGAGAGCAGTACTTC.

The CDR3 bases are TGTGCCAGCAGCCAATCTGGGGGTGTCCTGTTTTTT. Protein sequence: CASSQSGGVLFF. The chain links TRBV3-1 (or the pseudogene TRBV3-2) to TRBJ1-4; D possibly corresponds to TRBD1 (5 bases). The CDR3 runs 12 residues. With 2 bases removed from V and 14 bases from J, the gap between germline ends came to 12 bases. The V gene's germline CDR1 is LGHDT and CDR2 YNNKEL (reference sequence).

V is TRBV3-1 (or the pseudogene TRBV3-2) and J is TRBJ1-4; 8 nucleotides align to TRBD1. This CDR3 has 18 residues. Trimming took 4 bases from V and 1 from J; bases not matched to a gene: 11. Germline V gene lookup returns CDR1 LGHDT and CDR2 YNNKEL (reference sequence). The CDR3 coding sequence is TGTGCCAGCAGCCGAACGAGACAGGGGACAGGAACTAATGAAAAACTGTTTTTT. Translating gives CASSRTRQGTGTNEKLFF.

The CDR3: CASSTRGFSTDTQYF. The DNA for the CDR3 is TGTGCCAGTAGTACGCGGGGGTTTTCCACAGATACGCAGTATTTT. The rearrangement uses TRBV19 and TRBJ2-3; 7 positions agree with TRBD2. Germline V lookup: CDR1 LNHDA, CDR2 SQIVND (reference sequence). The CDR3 runs to 15 residues. V lost 4 bases to trimming and J lost 2 bases; unmatched junction nucleotides: 6. The full variable domain, rest sourced from reference TRBV19 and TRBJ2-3, is DGGITQSPKYLFRKEGQNVTLSCEQNLNHDAMYWYRQDPGQGLRLIYYSQIVNDFQKGDIAEGYSVSREKKESFPLTVTSAQKNPTAFYLCASSTRGFSTDTQYFGPGTRLTVL.